A selection of T cell receptor beta chains follows, all from one sample in a study of blood T cell repertoires in COVID-19. Measured with immunoSEQ multiplex PCR; TCRdb has only the in-frame clones, and not every one. The sample includes 150,000 to 200,000 clones, 86% of them seen just once. Sequencing was carried out using peripheral blood. The source of these receptors is a woman aged 55-75 years with COVID-19, enrolled during active disease. Each CDR3 is given with its conserved first and last residue. Fields, in order: CDR3 length, J gene, V gene, clone size, D gene, CDR3 protein, CDR3 DNA. A D gene is named only where the DNA matches it firmly. Some rows have no size entry. The others give once, few or many, or a class for an expanded clone.

>17|TRBJ2-1|TRBV4-3|.|TRBD2
CASSQDLASGSSNEQFF
TGCGCCAGCAGCCAAGATCTGGCTAGCGGGAGCTCTAATGAGCAGTTCTTC
>14|TRBJ2-3|TRBV5-4|.|.
CASSLSESPDTQYF
TGTGCCAGCAGCTTGTCGGAGTCCCCAGATACGCAGTATTTT
>14|TRBJ1-1|TRBV7-9|.|.
CASSLARRNTEAFF
TGTGCCAGCAGCTTGGCCCGCAGGAACACTGAAGCTTTCTTT
>15|TRBJ2-4|TRBV19|.|.
CASSSHGIAKNIQYF
TGTGCCAGTAGTTCCCACGGTATAGCCAAAAACATTCAGTACTTC
>14|TRBJ1-1|TRBV6-5|.|.
CASRRPDRNTEAFF
TGTGCCAGCCGCCGCCCGGACAGGAACACTGAAGCTTTCTTT
>12|TRBJ2-7|TRBV6-2/TRBV6-3|few|.
CASSLDTYEQYF
TGTGCCAGCAGTCTGGACACCTACGAGCAGTACTTC
>13|TRBJ1-2|TRBV5-1|.|.
CASSLAGDYGYTF
TGCGCCAGCAGCTTGGCAGGGGACTATGGCTACACCTTC
>15|TRBJ2-7|TRBV4-3|.|TRBD1
CASSQPGQGIYEQYF
TGCGCCAGCAGCCAACCGGGACAGGGGATTTACGAGCAGTACTTC
>16|TRBJ1-1|TRBV30|.|.
CAWSVRHSSLLTEAFF
TGTGCCTGGAGTGTAAGGCACAGCTCGTTATTGACTGAAGCTTTCTTT
>15|TRBJ1-1|TRBV6-2/TRBV6-3|.|.
CASSYSTRGNGEAFF
TGTGCCAGCAGTTACTCGACCCGGGGGAATGGTGAAGCTTTCTTT
>15|TRBJ2-5|TRBV15|.|.
CATSRDSRGQETQYF
TGTGCCACCAGCAGAGATTCCAGGGGTCAAGAGACCCAGTACTTC
>13|TRBJ2-7|TRBV19|.|.
CASSLTGSYEQYF
TGTGCCAGTAGTTTGACAGGCTCCTACGAGCAGTACTTC
>16|TRBJ1-3|TRBV30|.|.
CAWSAIRGGSGNTIYF
TGTGCCTGGAGTGCAATTCGCGGAGGGTCTGGAAACACCATATATTTT
>15|TRBJ2-7|TRBV4-1|.|.
CASSQDEVEPYEQYF
TGCGCCAGCAGCCAAGATGAGGTGGAGCCCTACGAGCAGTACTTC
>15|TRBJ1-5|TRBV30|.|TRBD1
CAWRGQGGNNQPQHF
TGTGCCTGGAGGGGACAGGGAGGGAACAATCAGCCCCAGCATTTT